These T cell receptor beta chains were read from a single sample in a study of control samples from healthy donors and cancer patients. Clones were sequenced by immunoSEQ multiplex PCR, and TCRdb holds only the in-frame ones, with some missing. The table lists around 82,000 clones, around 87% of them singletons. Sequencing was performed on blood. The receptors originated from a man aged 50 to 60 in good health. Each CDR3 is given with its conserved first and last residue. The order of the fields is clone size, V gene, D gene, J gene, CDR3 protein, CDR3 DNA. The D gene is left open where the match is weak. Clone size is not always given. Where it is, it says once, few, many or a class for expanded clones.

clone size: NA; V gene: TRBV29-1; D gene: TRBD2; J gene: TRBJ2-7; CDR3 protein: CSVKLAGAYEQYF; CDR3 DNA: TGCAGCGTCAAACTAGCGGGAGCCTACGAGCAGTACTTC
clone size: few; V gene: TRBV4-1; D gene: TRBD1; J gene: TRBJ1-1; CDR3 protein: CASSPQSRTGGTEAFF; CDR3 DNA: TGCGCCAGCAGCCCCCAGTCCCGGACAGGGGGAACTGAAGCTTTCTTT
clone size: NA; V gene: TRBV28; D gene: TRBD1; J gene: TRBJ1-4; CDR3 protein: CASSSQGQGRTNEKLFF; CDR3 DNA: TGTGCCAGCAGTTCCCAAGGACAGGGGCGAACTAATGAAAAACTGTTTTTT
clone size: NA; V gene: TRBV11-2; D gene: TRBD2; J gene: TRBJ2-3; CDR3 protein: CASSTLSGRATDTQYF; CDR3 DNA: TGTGCCAGCAGCACCCTTAGCGGGAGGGCCACAGATACGCAGTATTTT
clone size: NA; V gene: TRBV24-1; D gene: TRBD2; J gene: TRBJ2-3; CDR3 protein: CATSDTRWTSGGTSTDTQYF; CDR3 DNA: TGTGCCACCAGTGACACCCGCTGGACTAGCGGGGGGACTAGCACAGATACGCAGTATTTT
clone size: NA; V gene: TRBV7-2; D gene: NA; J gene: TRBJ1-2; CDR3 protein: CASTEVFSGYTF; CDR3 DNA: TGTGCCAGCACGGAGGTCTTCTCTGGCTACACCTTC
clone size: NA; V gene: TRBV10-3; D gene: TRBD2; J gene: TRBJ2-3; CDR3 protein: CAISDPLGGTDTQYF; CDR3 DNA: TGTGCCATCAGTGACCCTCTCGGGGGGACAGATACGCAGTATTTT
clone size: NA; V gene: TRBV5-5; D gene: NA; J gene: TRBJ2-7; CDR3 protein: CASSLSGTDSSYEQYF; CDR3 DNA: TGTGCCAGCAGCTTAAGTGGGACCGATAGCTCCTACGAGCAGTACTTC
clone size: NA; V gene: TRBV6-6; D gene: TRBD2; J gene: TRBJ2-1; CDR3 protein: CASSYMASGYNEQFF; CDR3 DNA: TGTGCCAGCAGTTATATGGCTAGCGGTTACAATGAGCAGTTCTTC
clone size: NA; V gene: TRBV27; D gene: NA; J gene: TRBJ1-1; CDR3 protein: CASSGTVNTEAFF; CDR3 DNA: TGTGCCAGCAGTGGGACGGTGAACACTGAAGCTTTCTTT
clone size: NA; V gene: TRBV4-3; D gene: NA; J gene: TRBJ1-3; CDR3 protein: CASSQHRGSSGNTIYF; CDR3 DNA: TGCGCCAGCAGCCAACACCGGGGTAGCTCTGGAAACACCATATATTTT
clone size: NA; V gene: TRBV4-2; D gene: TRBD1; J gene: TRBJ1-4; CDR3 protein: CASSPRDRGTNEKLFF; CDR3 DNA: TGTGCCAGCAGCCCTCGGGACAGGGGAACTAATGAAAAACTGTTTTTT
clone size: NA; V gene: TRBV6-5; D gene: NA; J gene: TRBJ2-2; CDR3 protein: CASTSVNTGELFF; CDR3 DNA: TGTGCCAGCACTAGCGTGAACACCGGGGAGCTGTTTTTT
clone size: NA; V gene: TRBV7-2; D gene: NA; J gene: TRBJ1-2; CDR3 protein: CASSLVVGGSDGYTF; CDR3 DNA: TGTGCCAGCAGCTTAGTTGTAGGGGGTAGTGACGGCTACACCTTC
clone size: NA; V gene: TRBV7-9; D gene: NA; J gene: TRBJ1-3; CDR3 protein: CASSFIIGGNTIYF; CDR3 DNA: TGTGCCAGCAGCTTCATCATTGGGGGAAACACCATATATTTT
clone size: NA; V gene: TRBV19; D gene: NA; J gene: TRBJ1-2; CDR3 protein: CASRPDLGGYTF; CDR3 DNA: TGTGCCAGTAGACCGGACTTGGGTGGCTACACCTTC
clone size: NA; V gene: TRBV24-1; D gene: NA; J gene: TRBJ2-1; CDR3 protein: CATSDRVGRNEQFF; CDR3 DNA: TGTGCCACCAGTGACCGTGTTGGTAGAAATGAGCAGTTCTTC
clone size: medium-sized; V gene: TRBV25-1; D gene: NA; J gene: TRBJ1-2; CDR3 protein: CASSLNREDNYGYTF; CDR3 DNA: TGTGCCAGCAGCCTGAACAGGGAGGACAACTATGGCTACACCTTC
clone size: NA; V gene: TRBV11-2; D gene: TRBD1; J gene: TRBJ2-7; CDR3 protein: CASSPHPGQGAGYEQYF; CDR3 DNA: TGTGCCAGCAGCCCACACCCTGGACAGGGGGCTGGGTACGAGCAGTACTTC
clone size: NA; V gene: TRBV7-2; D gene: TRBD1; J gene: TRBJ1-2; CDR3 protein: CASSPGQGRLGYTF; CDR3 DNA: TGTGCCAGCAGCCCAGGACAGGGTCGATTAGGCTACACCTTC
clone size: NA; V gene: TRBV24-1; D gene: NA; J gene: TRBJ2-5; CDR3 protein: CATSDFQGARETQYF; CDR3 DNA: TGTGCCACCAGTGATTTTCAGGGCGCACGGGAGACCCAGTACTTC
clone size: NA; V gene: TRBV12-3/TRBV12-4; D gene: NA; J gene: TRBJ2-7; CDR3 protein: CASSLRSYEQYF; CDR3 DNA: TGTGCCAGCAGTCTTCGCTCCTACGAGCAGTACTTC
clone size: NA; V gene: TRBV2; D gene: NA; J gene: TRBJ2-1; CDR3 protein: CASTWDGNNEQFF; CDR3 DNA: TGTGCCAGCACCTGGGACGGTAACAATGAGCAGTTCTTC
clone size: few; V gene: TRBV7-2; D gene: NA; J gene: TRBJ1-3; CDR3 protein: CASSLTGMGGNTIYF; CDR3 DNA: TGTGCCAGCAGCCTCACAGGGATGGGAGGAAACACCATATATTTT
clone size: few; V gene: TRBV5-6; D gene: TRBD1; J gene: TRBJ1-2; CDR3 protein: CASSPGTARGYTF; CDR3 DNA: TGTGCCAGCAGCCCAGGGACAGCCAGGGGCTACACCTTC
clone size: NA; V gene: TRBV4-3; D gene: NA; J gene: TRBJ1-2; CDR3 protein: CASSQDVGVARDYGYTF; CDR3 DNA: TGCGCCAGCAGCCAAGATGTTGGTGTCGCCAGGGACTATGGCTACACCTTC
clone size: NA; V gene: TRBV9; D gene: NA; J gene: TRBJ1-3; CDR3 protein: CASKGDGNTIYF; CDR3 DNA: TGTGCCAGCAAAGGGGACGGAAACACCATATATTTT
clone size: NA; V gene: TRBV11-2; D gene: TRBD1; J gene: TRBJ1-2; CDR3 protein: CASSLAGQGASYGYTF; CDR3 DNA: TGTGCCAGCAGCTTAGCGGGACAGGGGGCGAGCTATGGCTACACCTTC
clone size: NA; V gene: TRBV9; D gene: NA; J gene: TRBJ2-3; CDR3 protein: CASSVAQAPGTDTQYF; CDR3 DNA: TGTGCCAGCAGCGTAGCTCAAGCCCCTGGCACAGATACGCAGTATTTT
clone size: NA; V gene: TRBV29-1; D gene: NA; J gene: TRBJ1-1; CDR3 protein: CSVEWEAWAEAFF; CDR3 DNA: TGCAGCGTTGAATGGGAGGCTTGGGCTGAAGCTTTCTTT
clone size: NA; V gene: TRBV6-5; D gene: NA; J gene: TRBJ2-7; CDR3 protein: CASSYTGSSAYEQYF; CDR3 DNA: TGTGCCAGCAGTTACACGGGCAGCAGTGCCTACGAGCAGTACTTC
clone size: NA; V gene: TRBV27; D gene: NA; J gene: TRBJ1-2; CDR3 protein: CASSFRDLGRGSGYTF; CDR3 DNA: TGTGCCAGCAGTTTTCGTGATTTGGGCAGGGGTTCTGGCTACACCTTC
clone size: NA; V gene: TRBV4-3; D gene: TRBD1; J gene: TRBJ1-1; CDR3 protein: CASSQDRTGGGTEAFF; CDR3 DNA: TGCGCCAGCAGCCAAGATCGGACAGGGGGCGGAACTGAAGCTTTCTTT
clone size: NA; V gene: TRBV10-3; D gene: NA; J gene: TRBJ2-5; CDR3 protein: CAISERETQYF; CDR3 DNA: TGTGCCATCAGTGAAAGGGAGACCCAGTACTTC
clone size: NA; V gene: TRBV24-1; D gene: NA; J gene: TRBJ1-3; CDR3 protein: CATSVSVLSGAPGNTIYF; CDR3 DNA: TGTGCCACCAGTGTTAGCGTGTTGTCAGGGGCGCCTGGAAACACCATATATTTT
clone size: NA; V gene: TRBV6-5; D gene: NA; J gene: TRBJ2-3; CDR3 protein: CASSYSRGGTDTQYF; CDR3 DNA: TGTGCCAGCAGTTACAGTAGGGGGGGCACAGATACGCAGTATTTT
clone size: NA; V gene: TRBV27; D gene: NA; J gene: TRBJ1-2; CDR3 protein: CASSSRDLGNGYTF; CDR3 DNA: TGTGCCAGCAGTTCCAGGGATTTGGGTAATGGCTACACCTTC
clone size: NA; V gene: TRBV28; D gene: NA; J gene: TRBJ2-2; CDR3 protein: CASTSPGVPGGELFF; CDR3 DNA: TGTGCCAGCACGAGCCCGGGGGTCCCAGGCGGGGAGCTGTTTTTT
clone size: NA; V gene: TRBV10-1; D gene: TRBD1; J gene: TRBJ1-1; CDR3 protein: CASRRQGLNTEAFF; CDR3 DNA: TGCGCCAGCCGTAGACAGGGGCTGAACACTGAAGCTTTCTTT
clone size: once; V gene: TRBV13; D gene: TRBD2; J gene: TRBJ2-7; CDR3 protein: CASSLSGRIDEQYF; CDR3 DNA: TGTGCCAGCAGCCTTAGCGGGAGGATCGACGAGCAGTACTTC
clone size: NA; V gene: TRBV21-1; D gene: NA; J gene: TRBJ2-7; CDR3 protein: CASTQPIRTSGGAYEQYF; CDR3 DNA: TGTGCCAGCACTCAACCAATTAGGACTAGCGGGGGGGCCTACGAGCAGTACTTC
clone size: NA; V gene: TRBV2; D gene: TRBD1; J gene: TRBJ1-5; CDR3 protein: CASSGDRDRDSNQPQHF; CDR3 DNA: TGTGCCAGCAGTGGGGACAGGGATCGGGATAGCAATCAGCCCCAGCATTTT
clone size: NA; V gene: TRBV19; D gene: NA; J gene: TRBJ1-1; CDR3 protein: CATLDNTEAFF; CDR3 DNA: TGTGCCACCCTTGACAACACTGAAGCTTTCTTT
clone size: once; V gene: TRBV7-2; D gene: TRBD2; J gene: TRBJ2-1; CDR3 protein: CASSLDLAGGGEQFF; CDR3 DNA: TGTGCCAGCAGCTTAGACCTAGCGGGAGGGGGTGAGCAGTTCTTC
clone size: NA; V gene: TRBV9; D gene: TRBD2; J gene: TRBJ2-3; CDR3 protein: CASSAQTSGGDTQYF; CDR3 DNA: TGTGCCAGCAGCGCCCAGACTAGCGGGGGAGATACGCAGTATTTT
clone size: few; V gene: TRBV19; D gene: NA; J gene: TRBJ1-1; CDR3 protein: CASSIYRDGPMNTEAFF; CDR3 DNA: TGTGCCAGTAGTATCTACCGGGACGGACCTATGAACACTGAAGCTTTCTTT
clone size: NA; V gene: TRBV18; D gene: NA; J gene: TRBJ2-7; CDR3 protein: CASSQGFTYEQYF; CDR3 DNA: TGTGCCAGCTCTCAGGGATTTACCTACGAGCAGTACTTC
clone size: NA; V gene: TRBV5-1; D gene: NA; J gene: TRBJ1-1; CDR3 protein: CASSLGAGSVNTEAFF; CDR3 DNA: TGCGCCAGCAGCTTGGGGGCAGGGTCGGTGAACACTGAAGCTTTCTTT
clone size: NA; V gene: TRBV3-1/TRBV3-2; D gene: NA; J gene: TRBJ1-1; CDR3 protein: CASSRNREPGTEAFF; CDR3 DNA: TGTGCCAGCAGCCGAAACCGGGAGCCAGGGACTGAAGCTTTCTTT
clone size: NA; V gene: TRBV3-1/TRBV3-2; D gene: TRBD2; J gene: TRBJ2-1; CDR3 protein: CASSQEIGLAYNEQFF; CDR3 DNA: TGTGCCAGCAGCCAAGAGATAGGACTAGCCTACAATGAGCAGTTCTTC
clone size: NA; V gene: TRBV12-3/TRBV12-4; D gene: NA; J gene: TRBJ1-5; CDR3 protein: CASRRGSNQPQHF; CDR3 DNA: TGTGCCAGCAGAAGGGGTAGCAATCAGCCCCAGCATTTT
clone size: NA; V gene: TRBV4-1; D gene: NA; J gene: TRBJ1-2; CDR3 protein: CASSQTTGTHYGYTF; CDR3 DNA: TGCGCCAGCAGCCAAACGACAGGAACGCACTATGGCTACACCTTC
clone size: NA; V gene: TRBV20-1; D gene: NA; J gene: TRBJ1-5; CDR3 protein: CSASRAGSQPQHF; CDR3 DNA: TGCAGTGCTAGTAGGGCAGGTTCTCAGCCCCAGCATTTT
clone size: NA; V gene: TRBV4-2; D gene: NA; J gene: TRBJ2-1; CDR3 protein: CASSQETNRYNEQFF; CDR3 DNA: TGTGCCAGCAGCCAAGAGACTAACCGTTACAATGAGCAGTTCTTC
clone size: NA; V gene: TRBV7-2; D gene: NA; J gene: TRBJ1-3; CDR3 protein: CASSLGAGAGNTIYF; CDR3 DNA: TGTGCCAGCAGCTTAGGGGCAGGGGCTGGAAACACCATATATTTT